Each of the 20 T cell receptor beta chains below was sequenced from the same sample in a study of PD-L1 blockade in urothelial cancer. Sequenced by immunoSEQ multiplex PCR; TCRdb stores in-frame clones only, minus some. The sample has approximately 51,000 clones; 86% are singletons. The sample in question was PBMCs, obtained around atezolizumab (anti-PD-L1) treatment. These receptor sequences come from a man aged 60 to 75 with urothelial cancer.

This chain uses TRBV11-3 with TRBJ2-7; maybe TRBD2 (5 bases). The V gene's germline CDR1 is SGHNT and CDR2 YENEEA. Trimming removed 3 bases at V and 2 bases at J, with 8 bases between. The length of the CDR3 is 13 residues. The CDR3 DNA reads TGTGCCAGCAGCTTCGGAGCGGCCTACGAGCAGTACTTC. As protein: CASSFGAAYEQYF.

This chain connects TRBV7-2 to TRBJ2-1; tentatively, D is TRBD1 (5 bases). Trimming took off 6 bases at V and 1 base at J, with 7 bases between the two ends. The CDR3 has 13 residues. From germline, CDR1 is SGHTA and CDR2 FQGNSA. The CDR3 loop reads CASRQGSYNEQFF. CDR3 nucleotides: TGTGCCAGCAGGCAGGGTTCCTACAATGAGCAGTTCTTC.

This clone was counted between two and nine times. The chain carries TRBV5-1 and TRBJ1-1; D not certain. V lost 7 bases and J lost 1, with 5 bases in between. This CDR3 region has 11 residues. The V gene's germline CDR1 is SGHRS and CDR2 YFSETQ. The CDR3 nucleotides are TGCGCCAGCGGCCAGAACACTGAAGCTTTCTTT. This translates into CASGQNTEAFF.

The CDR3 DNA reads as TGTGCCAGCAGCTTCGGTACTAGCGGGCCCAGGGTGGCCCAGTACTTC. Translating gives CASSFGTSGPRVAQYF. The rearrangement links TRBV5-4 to TRBJ2-5; TRBD2 aligns across 9 bases. After removal of 2 bases from V and 9 bases from J, the junction contained 14 bases not matched to a gene. The CDR3 has 16 amino acids. Germline V gene lookup returns CDR1 SGHNT and CDR2 YYREEE (reference sequence).

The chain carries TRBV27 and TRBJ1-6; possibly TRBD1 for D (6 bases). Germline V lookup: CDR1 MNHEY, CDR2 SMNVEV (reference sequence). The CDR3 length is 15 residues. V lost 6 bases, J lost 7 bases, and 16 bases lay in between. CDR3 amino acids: CASSPPGTRNSPLHF. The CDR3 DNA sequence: TGTGCCAGCAGCCCCCCAGGGACACGCAATTCACCCCTCCACTTT.

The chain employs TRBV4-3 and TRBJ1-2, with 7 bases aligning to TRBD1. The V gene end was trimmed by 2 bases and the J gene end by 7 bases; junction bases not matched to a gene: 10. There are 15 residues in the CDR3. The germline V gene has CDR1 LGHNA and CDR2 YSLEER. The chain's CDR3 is CASSQIQGLTGGYTF. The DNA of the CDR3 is TGCGCCAGCAGCCAAATACAGGGGCTAACTGGTGGCTACACCTTC.

CDR3 nucleotides: TGCAGCGTTGTCCGTACGACTGTGAACACTGAAGCTTTCTTT. It specifies CSVVRTTVNTEAFF. The rearrangement joins TRBV29-1 to TRBJ1-1, with no clear D. The CDR3 has 14 amino acids. Between the trimmed V and J ends, which lost 4 bases and 0 bases, there was a span of 12 bases. The germline CDR1 and CDR2 sequences are SQVTM and ANQGSEA. Full variable domain (outside the CDR3, taken from reference TRBV29-1 and TRBJ1-1): SAVISQKPSRDICQRGTSLTIQCQVDSQVTMMFWYRQQPGQSLTLIATANQGSEATYESGFVIDKFPISRPNLTFSTLTVSNMSPEDSSIYLCSVVRTTVNTEAFFGQGTRLTVV.

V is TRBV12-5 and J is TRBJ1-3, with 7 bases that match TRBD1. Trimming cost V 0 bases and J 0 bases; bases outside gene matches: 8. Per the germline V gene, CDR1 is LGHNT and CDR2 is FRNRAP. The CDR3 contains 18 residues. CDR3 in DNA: TGTGCTAGTGGTTTGGTACTGTCAGGGGGAATCTCTGGAAACACCATATATTTT. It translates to CASGLVLSGGISGNTIYF.

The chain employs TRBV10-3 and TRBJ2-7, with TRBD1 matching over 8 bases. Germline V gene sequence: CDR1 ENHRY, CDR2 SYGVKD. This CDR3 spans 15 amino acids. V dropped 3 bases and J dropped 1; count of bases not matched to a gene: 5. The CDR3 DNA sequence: TGTGCCATCAGTGACACCAGGGACAGGTCCTACGAGCAGTACTTC. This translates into CAISDTRDRSYEQYF.

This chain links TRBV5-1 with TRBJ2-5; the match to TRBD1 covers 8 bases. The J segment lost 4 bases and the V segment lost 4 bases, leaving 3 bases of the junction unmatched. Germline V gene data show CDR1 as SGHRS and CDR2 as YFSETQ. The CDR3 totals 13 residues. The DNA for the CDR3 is TGCGCCAGCAGCCCGGACAGGGTAGAGACCCAGTACTTC. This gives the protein CASSPDRVETQYF.

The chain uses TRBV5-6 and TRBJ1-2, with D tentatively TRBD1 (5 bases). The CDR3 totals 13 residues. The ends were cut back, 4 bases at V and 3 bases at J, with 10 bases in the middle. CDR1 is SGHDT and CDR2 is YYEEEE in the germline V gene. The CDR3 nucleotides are TGTGCCAGCAGCCTATGGGGGGACTATGGCTACACCTTC. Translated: CASSLWGDYGYTF.

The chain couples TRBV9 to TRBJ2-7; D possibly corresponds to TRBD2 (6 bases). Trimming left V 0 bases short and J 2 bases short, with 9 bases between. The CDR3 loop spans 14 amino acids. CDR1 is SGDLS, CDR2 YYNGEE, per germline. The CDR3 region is CASSVGEVAYEQYF. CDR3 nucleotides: TGTGCCAGCAGCGTAGGGGAGGTTGCCTACGAGCAGTACTTC.

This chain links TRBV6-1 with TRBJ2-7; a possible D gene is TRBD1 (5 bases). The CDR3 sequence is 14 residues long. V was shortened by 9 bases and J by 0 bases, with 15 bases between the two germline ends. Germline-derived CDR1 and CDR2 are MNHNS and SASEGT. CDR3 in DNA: TGTGCCAGTTTCCTGACAGCGAGCTCCTACGAGCAGTACTTC. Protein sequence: CASFLTASSYEQYF.

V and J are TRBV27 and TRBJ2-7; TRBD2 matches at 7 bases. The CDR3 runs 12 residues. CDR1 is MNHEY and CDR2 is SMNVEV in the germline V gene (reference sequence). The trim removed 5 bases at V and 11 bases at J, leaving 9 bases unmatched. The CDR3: CASSPNGEGKYF. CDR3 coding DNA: TGTGCCAGCAGTCCGAATGGGGAGGGGAAGTACTTC.

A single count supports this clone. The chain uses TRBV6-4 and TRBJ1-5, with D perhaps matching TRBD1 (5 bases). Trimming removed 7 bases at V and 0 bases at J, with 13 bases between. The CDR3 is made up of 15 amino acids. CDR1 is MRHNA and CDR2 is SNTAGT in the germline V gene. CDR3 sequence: CASTRRQGSNQPQHF. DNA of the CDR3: TGTGCCAGCACCAGGCGTCAGGGTAGCAATCAGCCCCAGCATTTT.

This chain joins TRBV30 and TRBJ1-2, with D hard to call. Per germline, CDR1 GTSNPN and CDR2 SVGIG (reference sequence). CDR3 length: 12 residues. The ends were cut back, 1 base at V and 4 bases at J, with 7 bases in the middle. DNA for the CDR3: TGTGCCTGGAGTGGACATTTCTATGGCTACACCTTC. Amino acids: CAWSGHFYGYTF.

DNA for the CDR3: TGTGCCAGCAGCTCTGGACAGGGGAACTATGGCTACACCTTC. Protein product: CASSSGQGNYGYTF. The chain links TRBV7-9 to TRBJ1-2, with 9 nucleotides matching TRBD1. V shed 4 bases, J shed 2 bases, and the junction held 2 bases outside the gene matches. The germline V gene encodes CDR1 SEHNR and CDR2 FQNEAQ (reference sequence). The CDR3 runs 14 residues.

DNA for the CDR3: TGTGCCAGCACTGGATACAGCGGGGCAGCTTTCTTT. The encoded protein is CASTGYSGAAFF. The chain has TRBV6-1 and TRBJ1-1, with D tentatively TRBD1 (5 bases). V was cut by 7 bases and J by 10 bases, with 16 bases left in between. The CDR3 is made up of 12 amino acids. The germline CDR1 and CDR2 sequences are MNHNS and SASEGT.

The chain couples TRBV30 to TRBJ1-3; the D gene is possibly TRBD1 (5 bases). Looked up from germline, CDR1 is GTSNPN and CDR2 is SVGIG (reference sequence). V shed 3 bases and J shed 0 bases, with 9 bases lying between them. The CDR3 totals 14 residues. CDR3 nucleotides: TGTGCCTGGAGGGGGCGACTCTCTGGAAACACCATATATTTT. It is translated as CAWRGRLSGNTIYF.

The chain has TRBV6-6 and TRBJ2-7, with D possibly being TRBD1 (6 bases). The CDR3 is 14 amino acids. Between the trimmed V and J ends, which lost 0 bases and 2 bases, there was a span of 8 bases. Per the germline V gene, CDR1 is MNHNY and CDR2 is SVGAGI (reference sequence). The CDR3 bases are TGTGCCAGCAGTTACTCCCAGGGGACCTACGAGCAGTACTTC. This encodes CASSYSQGTYEQYF.